These 9 T cell receptor beta chains share one sample of origin, sequenced in a study of T cells in Graves' hyperthyroidism and ophthalmopathy (dated by TCRdb to between 2019 and 2020). The method behind the library was multiplex PCR. Sequencing instrument: Illumina HiSeq 2000. Amplification of TCR beta CDR3 regions was carried out from RNA transcripts. The TCR CDR3 was subjected to a first round of RT-PCR using the HTBI primer set and the Qiagen OneStep RT-PCR kit. The public sequencing data were trimmed at Q25 with fastp and processed into clonotypes with MiXCR by TCRdb, which kept only in-frame beta chains. Rows matching on CDR3 protein sequence are summarized as one entry with the most common DNA and genes. Counted in this sample were around 660,000 distinct CDR3 sequences; 45% of them appeared once. The ten largest clones represent approximately 6.8% of the sample. The sample comprised peripheral blood or thyroid tissue (not recorded which). These receptors all stem from an adult man with Graves' disease, either hyperthyroidism or ophthalmopathy (not recorded which).

This clonotype was picked up a small number of times. The chain employs TRBV7-8 and TRBJ1-2; D is perhaps TRBD1 (5 bases). The CDR3 has 14 residues. CDR1 and CDR2 from the germline V gene are SGHVS and FQNEAQ. V was shortened by 1 base and J by 8 bases, with 14 bases between the two germline ends. CDR3 bases: TGTGCCAGCAGCTTAGATATAGGGGAGTGGGGCTACACCTTC. Protein: CASSLDIGEWGYTF.

J is TRBJ2-7 and V is TRBV29-1; D remains unclear. The CDR3 runs to 12 residues. CDR1 and CDR2 from the germline V gene are SQVTM and ANQGSEA. The V and J ends lost 3 bases and 2 bases respectively, with 8 bases between them. CDR3 DNA sequence: TGCAGCGTTGAGCGGCGGCCCTACGAGCAGTACTTC. Protein sequence: CSVERRPYEQYF.

This clonotype was seen repeatedly, ten times or more. V and J are TRBV24-1 and TRBJ1-1; D remains ambiguous. Trimming shortened V by 3 bases and J by 1 base, and 17 bases separated the two germline ends. Germline V gene sequence: CDR1 KGHDR, CDR2 SFDVKD. This CDR3 has 17 residues. The chain's CDR3 is CATSDTEDRPRNTEAFF. The DNA for the CDR3 is TGTGCCACCAGTGATACGGAGGATAGGCCTCGGAACACTGAAGCTTTCTTT.

On this clonotype: A read error may be the cause here, since a much bigger clone is one base away. The chain combines TRBV10-3 with TRBJ1-1; a possible D gene is TRBD1 (5 bases). V was pared by 5 bases and J by 1 base, with 11 bases between. CDR3 length: 14 amino acids. The germline CDR1 and CDR2 sequences are ENHRY and SYGVKD. The CDR3 nucleotides are TGTGCCATCAGTTTACCAGGGAGGAACACTGAAGCTTTCTTT. It codes for CAISLPGRNTEAFF.

The V and J genes are TRBV5-1 and TRBJ2-5; tentatively, D is TRBD2 (6 bases). This CDR3 spans 15 amino acids. Germline assignment: CDR1 SGHRS and CDR2 YFSETQ. V was pared by 0 bases and J by 5 bases, with 14 bases between. CDR3 residues: CASSLVGGTMETQYF. As DNA, the CDR3 is TGCGCCAGCAGCTTGGTGGGGGGAACGATGGAGACCCAGTACTTC.

This chain uses TRBV10-3 with TRBJ2-7; a possible D gene is TRBD1 (5 bases). V lost 8 bases, J lost 0 bases, and 20 bases lay in between. The CDR3 is made up of 16 amino acids. Germline loops: CDR1 ENHRY, CDR2 SYGVKD. In nucleotides, the CDR3 is TGTGCCATCCGCAGTGGTCAGGGCCTGAGCTCCTACGAGCAGTACTTC. Residues: CAIRSGQGLSSYEQYF.

In this sample, this clonotype turned up a few times. Written as DNA, the CDR3 is TGCAGTGCTATAACTGACAGAGATAATTCACCCCTCCACTTT. Translated, it gives CSAITDRDNSPLHF. The chain joins TRBV20-1 to TRBJ1-6; D may be TRBD1 (5 bases). Deletions cut 4 bases from V and 5 bases from J, with 12 bases between. CDR3 length: 14 amino acids. Per germline, CDR1 DFQATT and CDR2 SNEGSKA (reference sequence).

This clonotype was counted many times. The chain joins TRBV7-8 to TRBJ1-6, with D hard to call. In germline, CDR1 is SGHVS, CDR2 FQNEAQ. The ends were cut back, 1 base at V and 2 bases at J, with 9 bases in the middle. The CDR3 consists of 16 residues. This CDR3 is CASSLVGIPYNSPLHF. The CDR3, as DNA: TGTGCCAGCAGCTTAGTCGGTATTCCCTATAATTCACCCCTCCACTTT.

This clonotype showed up many times. J is TRBJ2-5 and V is TRBV7-9, with 8 bases fitting TRBD2. There are 14 residues in the CDR3. Germline-derived CDR1 and CDR2 are SEHNR and FQNEAQ (reference sequence). J lost 2 bases, V lost 4 bases, and 3 bases had no gene match. This chain's CDR3 is CASSSLAVQETQYF. As DNA, the CDR3 is TGTGCCAGCAGCTCACTAGCGGTTCAAGAGACCCAGTACTTC.